A single sample gave rise to the 6 T cell receptor beta chains below, sequenced in a study of T cell responses to AZD1222 COVID-19 vaccine. Profiled with immunoSEQ multiplex PCR; TCRdb holds only in-frame clones, not every one. The sample contains 130,000 to 150,000 clones, just over 90% of which appear only once. The source was peripheral blood, collected on day 0 of AZD1222 vaccination. Every receptor here comes from an adult in good health.

The chain uses TRBV7-2 and TRBJ2-1; D is perhaps TRBD1 (7 bases). CDR1 and CDR2 (germline): SGHTA, FQGNSA. The germline V and J ends were trimmed by 1 base and 9 bases, with 13 bases remaining between them. CDR3 length: 14 residues. The chain's CDR3 is CASSLVLQGGEQFF. The CDR3 nucleotides read TGTGCCAGCAGCTTAGTGTTGCAGGGGGGTGAGCAGTTCTTC.

Comments on this clone: At the DNA level, this CDR3 is encoded by other sequences in the same sample as well. The CDR3 region has the DNA TGTGCCAGCTCACCTGGGGGGGGCAATCAGCCCCAGCATTTT. Amino acids: CASSPGGGNQPQHF. This sequence joins TRBV18 and TRBJ1-5, with a weak D call TRBD1 (5 bases). CDR1 and CDR2 from the germline V gene are KGHSH and LQKENI. Trimming removed 3 bases from V and 2 bases from J, with 8 bases in between. The CDR3 spans 14 residues.

The rearrangement links TRBV7-6 to TRBJ1-3; a weak D match, TRBD1 (5 bases). Trimming took off 11 bases at V and 0 bases at J, with 14 bases between the two ends. The CDR3 extends over 14 amino acids. The germline V gene has CDR1 SGHVS and CDR2 FNYEAQ. The CDR3 sequence is CAVGGLSSGNTIYF. CDR3 bases: TGTGCCGTTGGGGGACTGAGCTCTGGAAACACCATATATTTT.

The V call is TRBV7-2, the J call TRBJ2-1; D is uncertain. The CDR3 has 13 residues. In germline, CDR1 is SGHTA, CDR2 FQGNSA. Trimming stripped 4 bases from V and 3 bases from J, with 7 bases between. The CDR3 DNA is TGTGCCAGCAGCTCAGCTGTCTACAATGAGCAGTTCTTC. This gives the protein CASSSAVYNEQFF. Variable domain in full (rest from reference TRBV7-2 and TRBJ2-1): GAGVSQSPSNKVTEKGKDVELRCDPISGHTALYWYRQSLGQGLEFLIYFQGNSAPDKSGLPSDRFSAERTGGSVSTLTIQRTQQEDSAVYLCASSSAVYNEQFFGPGTRLTVL.

This clone has a single count. The V gene is TRBV7-2, the J gene TRBJ2-5; TRBD1 or TRBD2 may be the D gene (5 bases each). Germline V gene sequence: CDR1 SGHTA, CDR2 FQGNSA. The CDR3 length is 14 residues. V lost 1 base and J 5 bases, leaving 11 bases between the germline ends. This CDR3 reads CASSLEEGSETQYF. The DNA of the CDR3 is TGTGCCAGCAGCTTAGAAGAGGGGTCGGAGACCCAGTACTTC.

The V and J genes are TRBV7-2 and TRBJ2-7; TRBD1 is a possible D gene (7 bases). Trimming removed 1 base at V and 6 bases at J, with 13 bases between. CDR1 is SGHTA, CDR2 FQGNSA, per germline. This CDR3 has 14 amino acids. The CDR3 spells CASSLERRGVEQYF. CDR3 in DNA: TGTGCCAGCAGCTTAGAGCGCAGGGGGGTCGAGCAGTACTTC.